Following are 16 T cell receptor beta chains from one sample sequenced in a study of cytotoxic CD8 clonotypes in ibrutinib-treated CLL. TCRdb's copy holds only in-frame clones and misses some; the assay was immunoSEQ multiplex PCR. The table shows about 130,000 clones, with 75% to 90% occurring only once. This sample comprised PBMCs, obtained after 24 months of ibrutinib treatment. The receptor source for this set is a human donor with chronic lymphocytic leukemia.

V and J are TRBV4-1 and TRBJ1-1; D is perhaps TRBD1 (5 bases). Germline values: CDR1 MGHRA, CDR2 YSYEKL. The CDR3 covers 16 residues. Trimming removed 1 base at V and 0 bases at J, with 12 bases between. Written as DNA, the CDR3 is TGCGCCAGCAGCCAAGTCCGGGGCGGGGTGAACACTGAAGCTTTCTTT. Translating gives CASSQVRGGVNTEAFF.

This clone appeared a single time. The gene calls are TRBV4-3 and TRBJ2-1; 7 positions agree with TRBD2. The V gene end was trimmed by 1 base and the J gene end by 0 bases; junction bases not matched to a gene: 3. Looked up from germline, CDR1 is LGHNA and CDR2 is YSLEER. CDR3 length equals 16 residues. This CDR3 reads CASSQVWDYSYNEQFF. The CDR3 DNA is TGCGCCAGCAGCCAAGTCTGGGACTACTCCTACAATGAGCAGTTCTTC.

This chain's CDR3 is CASSLLGQYNEQFF. CDR3 DNA: TGTGCCAGCAGTTTATTGGGACAGTACAATGAGCAGTTCTTC. J is TRBJ2-1 and V is TRBV27, with TRBD1 matching over 7 bases. V shed 1 base and J 4 bases; nucleotides not matched to a gene: 1. CDR3 size: 14 residues. Germline lookup yields CDR1 MNHEY and CDR2 SMNVEV (reference sequence).

Here the CDR3 DNA reads TGTGCCTGGAGGGACGGGGTTGGCAATCAGCCCCAGCATTTT. Its protein is CAWRDGVGNQPQHF. The chain carries TRBV30 and TRBJ1-5; D unclear. The V and J ends lost 3 bases and 2 bases respectively, with 11 bases between them. Germline V gene data show CDR1 as GTSNPN and CDR2 as SVGIG (reference sequence). This CDR3 has 14 residues.

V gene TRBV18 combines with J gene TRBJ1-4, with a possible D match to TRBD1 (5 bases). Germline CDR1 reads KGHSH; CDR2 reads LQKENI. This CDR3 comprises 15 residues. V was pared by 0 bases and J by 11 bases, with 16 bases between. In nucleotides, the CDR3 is TGTGCCAGCTCACCACCCATGGGGCGGGGTGAGAAACTGTTTTTT. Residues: CASSPPMGRGEKLFF.

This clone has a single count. The chain's CDR3 is CASRRQGGTEAFF. The CDR3 DNA is TGTGCCAGCAGACGACAGGGGGGCACTGAAGCTTTCTTT. V is TRBV28 and J is TRBJ1-1; 9 positions match TRBD1. The CDR3 sequence is 13 residues long. After removal of 6 bases from V and 4 bases from J, the junction contained 3 bases not matched to a gene. Germline lookup yields CDR1 MDHEN and CDR2 SYDVKM.

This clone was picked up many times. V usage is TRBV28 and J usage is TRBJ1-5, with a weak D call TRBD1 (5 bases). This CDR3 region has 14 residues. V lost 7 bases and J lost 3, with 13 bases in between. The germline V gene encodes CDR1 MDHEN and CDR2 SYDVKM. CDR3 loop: CASTEGTANQPQHF. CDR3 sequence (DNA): TGTGCCAGCACCGAAGGGACCGCCAATCAGCCCCAGCATTTT.

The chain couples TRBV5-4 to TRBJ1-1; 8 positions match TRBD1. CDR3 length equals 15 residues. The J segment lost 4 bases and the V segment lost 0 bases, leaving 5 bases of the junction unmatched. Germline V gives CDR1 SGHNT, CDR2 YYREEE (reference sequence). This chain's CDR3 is CASSLGPGTGTEAFF. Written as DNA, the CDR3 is TGTGCCAGCAGCTTGGGCCCAGGGACAGGCACTGAAGCTTTCTTT.

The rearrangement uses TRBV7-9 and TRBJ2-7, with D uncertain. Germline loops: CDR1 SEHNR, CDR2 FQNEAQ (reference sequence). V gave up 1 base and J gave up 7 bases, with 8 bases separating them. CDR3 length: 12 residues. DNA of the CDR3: TGTGCCAGCAGCTTAGGCCCCCAAGAGCAGTACTTC. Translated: CASSLGPQEQYF. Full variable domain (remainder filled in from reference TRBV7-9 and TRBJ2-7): DTGVSQNPRHKITKRGQNVTFRCDPISEHNRLYWYRQTLGQGPEFLTYFQNEAQLEKSRLLSDRFSAERPKGSFSTLEIQRTEQGDSAMYLCASSLGPQEQYFGPGTRLTVT.

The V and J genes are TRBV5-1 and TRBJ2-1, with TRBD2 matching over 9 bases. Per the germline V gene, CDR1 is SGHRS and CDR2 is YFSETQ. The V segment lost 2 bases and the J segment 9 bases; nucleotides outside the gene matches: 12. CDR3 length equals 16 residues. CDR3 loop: CASSLKTLAGVTEQFF. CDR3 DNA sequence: TGCGCCAGCAGCTTAAAAACTTTAGCGGGAGTCACTGAGCAGTTCTTC. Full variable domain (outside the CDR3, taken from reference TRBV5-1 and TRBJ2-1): KAGVTQTPRYLIKTRGQQVTLSCSPISGHRSVSWYQQTPGQGLQFLFEYFSETQRNKGNFPGRFSGRQFSNSRSEMNVSTLELGDSALYLCASSLKTLAGVTEQFFGPGTRLTVL.

The CDR3 nucleotides read TGTGCCAGCAGCTCTACAGCGGGGGGGCTACGGGAGACCCAGTACTTC. This encodes CASSSTAGGLRETQYF. The V call is TRBV5-4, the J call TRBJ2-5; TRBD2 aligns across 10 bases. V was clipped by 3 bases and J by 5 bases; unmatched bases: 10. This CDR3 has 16 amino acids. Germline CDR1 SGHNT, CDR2 YYREEE (reference sequence).

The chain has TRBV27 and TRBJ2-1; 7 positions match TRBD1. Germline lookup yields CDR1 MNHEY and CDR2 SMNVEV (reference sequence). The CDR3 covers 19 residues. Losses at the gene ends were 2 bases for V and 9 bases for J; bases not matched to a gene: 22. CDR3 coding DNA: TGTGCCAGCAGTTTACTCTATCGGGCACTCAGGGGGTTAGTGCCTGAGCAGTTCTTC. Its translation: CASSLLYRALRGLVPEQFF.

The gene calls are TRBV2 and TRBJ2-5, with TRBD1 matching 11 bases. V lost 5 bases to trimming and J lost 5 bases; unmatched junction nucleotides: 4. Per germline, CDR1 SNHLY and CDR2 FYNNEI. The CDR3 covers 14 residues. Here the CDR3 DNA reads TGTGCCAGCAGTATAGGGACAGGGGGGGAGACCCAGTACTTC. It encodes CASSIGTGGETQYF. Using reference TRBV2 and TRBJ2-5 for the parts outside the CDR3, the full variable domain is EPEVTQTPSHQVTQMGQEVILRCVPISNHLYFYWYRQILGQKVEFLVSFYNNEISEKSEIFDDQFSVERPDGSNFTLKIRSTKLEDSAMYFCASSIGTGGETQYFGPGTRLLVL.

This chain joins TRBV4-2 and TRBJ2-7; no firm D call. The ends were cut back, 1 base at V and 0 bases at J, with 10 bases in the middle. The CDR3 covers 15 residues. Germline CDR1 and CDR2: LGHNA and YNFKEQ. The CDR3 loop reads CASSQASDGSYEQYF. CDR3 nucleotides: TGTGCCAGCAGCCAAGCCTCCGATGGCTCCTACGAGCAGTACTTC.

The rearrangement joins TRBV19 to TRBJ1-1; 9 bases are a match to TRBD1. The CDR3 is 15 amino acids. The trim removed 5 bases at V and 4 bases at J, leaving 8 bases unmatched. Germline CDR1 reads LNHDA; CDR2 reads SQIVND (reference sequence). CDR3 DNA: TGTGCCAGTAGTCGTGGGACAGGGCAGAGCACTGAAGCTTTCTTT. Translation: CASSRGTGQSTEAFF. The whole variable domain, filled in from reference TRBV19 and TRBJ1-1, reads DGGITQSPKYLFRKEGQNVTLSCEQNLNHDAMYWYRQDPGQGLRLIYYSQIVNDFQKGDIAEGYSVSREKKESFPLTVTSAQKNPTAFYLCASSRGTGQSTEAFFGQGTRLTVV.

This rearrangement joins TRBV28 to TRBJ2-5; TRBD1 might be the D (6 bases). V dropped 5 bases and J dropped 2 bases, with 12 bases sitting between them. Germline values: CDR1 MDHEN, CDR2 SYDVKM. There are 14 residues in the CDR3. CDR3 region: CASSNAGQQETQYF. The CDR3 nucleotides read TGTGCCAGCAGTAACGCCGGACAGCAAGAGACCCAGTACTTC.